This passage covers 9 T cell receptor beta chains from one sample sequenced in a study of cytomegalovirus exposure and HLA in healthy donors. Both 60 Vbeta primers and 13 Jbeta primers went into the PCR. TCRdb keeps only in-frame clones here, not all; method: immunoSEQ multiplex PCR. Among about 160,000 clones listed, around 72% were seen once. Sequencing was carried out using PBMCs. These receptors all stem from a man in his forties or fifties in good health and CMV-seropositive.

The V gene is TRBV2, the J gene TRBJ2-7; 7 positions match TRBD2. CDR1 SNHLY and CDR2 FYNNEI come from the germline V gene. The J segment lost 0 bases and the V segment lost 7 bases, leaving 24 bases of the junction unmatched. The CDR3 has 20 amino acids. The CDR3 sequence: CASIPSFGPNSGVGSYEQYF. CDR3 sequence (DNA): TGTGCCAGCATTCCCTCCTTTGGCCCCAACAGCGGGGTTGGCTCCTACGAGCAGTACTTC.

The chain employs TRBV11-2 and TRBJ1-6; D possibly corresponds to TRBD1 (6 bases). This CDR3 has 17 residues. The germline V gene has CDR1 SGHAT and CDR2 FQNNGV. The V end was cut by 4 bases, the J end by 5 bases, with 18 bases between. The CDR3 sequence: CASSSDTRGWDNSPLHF. The CDR3 region has the DNA TGTGCCAGCAGCTCAGATACCAGGGGATGGGATAATTCACCCCTCCACTTT.

The CDR3 DNA reads TGCGCCAGCAGCCTGAGGGTTGCGAACACTGAAGCTTTCTTT. Translating it yields CASSLRVANTEAFF. This chain joins TRBV5-1 and TRBJ1-1; unclear D gene. Trimming cost V 4 bases and J 1 base, with 11 bases left between them. The CDR3 is 14 amino acids. Germline values: CDR1 SGHRS, CDR2 YFSETQ.

The chain links TRBV10-2 to TRBJ2-3; TRBD2 aligns across 9 bases. The CDR3 runs 14 residues. Germline V gives CDR1 WSHSY, CDR2 SAAADI. V shed 8 bases, J shed 2 bases, and the junction held 5 bases outside the gene matches. CDR3 DNA: TGCGCCAGCCTAGCGGGGCGATACACAGATACGCAGTATTTT. Encoded protein: CASLAGRYTDTQYF.

The chain combines TRBV9 with TRBJ2-2; D is undetermined. V lost 0 bases and J 5 bases, leaving 14 bases between the germline ends. Germline lookup yields CDR1 SGDLS and CDR2 YYNGEE. The CDR3 is 16 amino acids. CDR3 in DNA: TGTGCCAGCAGCGTAGCATCCTTAGAAAGTACCGGGGAGCTGTTTTTT. Amino acids: CASSVASLESTGELFF.

Of note for this clone: The junction shows a germline mismatch at one end, possibly a read error. The chain's CDR3 is CASSRQGDEQFF. The DNA of the CDR3 is TGTGCCAGCAGTCGACAGGGGGATGAGCAATTCTTC. The chain combines TRBV27 with TRBJ2-1; 9 bases are shared with TRBD1. CDR3 size: 12 residues. Germline CDR1 reads MNHEY; CDR2 reads SMNVEV (reference sequence).

The chain employs TRBV18 and TRBJ2-3; weak D call: TRBD1 (6 bases). The V end was cut by 3 bases, the J end by 6 bases, with 19 bases between. The V gene's germline CDR1 is KGHSH and CDR2 LQKENI. The CDR3 length is 16 residues. This CDR3 is CASSPSTGLRGDTQYF. CDR3 bases: TGTGCCAGCTCACCCTCGACAGGCCTTAGAGGTGATACGCAGTATTTT. The whole variable domain, filled in from reference TRBV18 and TRBJ2-3, reads NAGVMQNPRHLVRRRGQEARLRCSPMKGHSHVYWYRQLPEEGLKFMVYLQKENIIDESGMPKERFSAEFPKEGPSILRIQQVVRGDSAAYFCASSPSTGLRGDTQYFGPGTRLTVL.

V gene TRBV4-1 combines with J gene TRBJ1-1, with D possibly matching TRBD1 (5 bases). Between the trimmed V and J ends, which lost 5 bases and 1 base, there was a span of 17 bases. Germline CDR1 reads MGHRA; CDR2 reads YSYEKL. CDR3 length equals 16 residues. The chain's CDR3 is CASSKAAGQRNTEAFF. CDR3 coding DNA: TGCGCCAGCAGCAAAGCCGCAGGGCAGAGGAACACTGAAGCTTTCTTT.

This clone came up a few times. This chain joins TRBV4-3 and TRBJ2-5, with D tentatively TRBD1 (5 bases). This CDR3 comprises 14 residues. Between the trimmed V and J ends, which lost 3 bases and 1 base, there was a span of 9 bases. CDR1 and CDR2 (germline): LGHNA, YSLEER. CDR3 bases: TGCGCCAGCAGCCAGGCAGGGATCCAAGAGACCCAGTACTTC. It encodes CASSQAGIQETQYF.